A selection of T cell receptor beta chains follows, all from one sample in a study of early T cells in non-severe SARS-CoV-2 infection. TCRdb re-called the 5' RACE reads through MiXCR, storing one row per CDR3 protein. The repertoire holds about 76,000 distinct CDR3 sequences, with around a sixth as singletons. The sequencing input was whole blood. These receptors all stem from an adult who was a healthcare worker with PCR-confirmed SARS-CoV-2 infection or an uninfected control (not recorded which). Both conserved end residues are part of each CDR3. The D gene is left open where the match is weak. Rows may omit the clone size; those that give it use once, few, many or a size class.

NA,TRBJ2-7,TRBV7-9,NA,CASSLGVGTYEQYF,TGTGCCAGCAGCTTGGGGGTTGGTACGTACGAGCAGTACTTC
NA,TRBJ2-7,TRBV6-2/TRBV6-3,many,CASLSRRGLNEQYF,TGTGCCAGCCTCTCACGCCGGGGACTCAACGAGCAGTACTTC
NA,TRBJ2-1,TRBV11-2,many,CASHVARANEQFF,TGTGCCAGCCACGTCGCGCGGGCCAATGAGCAGTTCTTC
TRBD2,TRBJ2-5,TRBV19,NA,CASSEPGLGVRETQYF,TGTGCCAGTAGTGAACCGGGACTAGGCGTACGAGAGACCCAGTACTTC
TRBD1,TRBJ1-2,TRBV5-1,NA,CASSLANGQGNYGYTF,TGCGCCAGCAGCTTGGCCAACGGACAGGGGAACTATGGCTACACCTTC
TRBD1,TRBJ2-7,TRBV27,NA,CASRLDRVPDKQYF,TGTGCCAGCAGGCTAGACAGGGTCCCCGACAAGCAGTACTTC
TRBD1,TRBJ2-1,TRBV29-1,NA,CSVLYRGWGNEQFF,TGCAGCGTTTTGTACAGGGGCTGGGGGAATGAGCAGTTCTTC
NA,TRBJ2-1,TRBV4-1,once,CASSQDLRGGWDEQFF,TGCGCCAGCAGCCAAGATCTTAGGGGGGGCTGGGATGAGCAGTTCTTC
TRBD2,TRBJ2-7,TRBV27,NA,CASSFQAGGPYEQYF,TGTGCCAGCAGTTTCCAGGCGGGGGGGCCCTACGAGCAGTACTTC
NA,TRBJ1-1,TRBV30,NA,CAWSPDMNTEAFF,TGTGCCTGGAGTCCAGACATGAACACTGAAGCTTTCTTT
NA,TRBJ2-6,TRBV18,many,CASSLLDRGSGANVLTF,TGTGCCAGCTCACTACTGGACAGAGGCTCTGGGGCCAACGTCCTGACTTTC
NA,TRBJ2-7,TRBV28,many,CASRPQGIHEQYF,TGTGCCAGCAGGCCCCAGGGTATCCACGAGCAGTACTTC
NA,TRBJ1-1,TRBV20-1,NA,CSAKEDTHEAFF,TGCAGTGCTAAAGAAGACACACACGAAGCTTTCTTT
NA,TRBJ1-1,TRBV10-2,NA,CASRGQGTEAFF,TGCGCCAGCAGGGGCCAGGGCACTGAAGCTTTCTTT
NA,TRBJ2-7,TRBV21-1,few,CASSKRTLREQYF,TGTGCCAGCAGCAAGAGGACTTTGCGCGAGCAGTACTTC
TRBD2,TRBJ2-1,TRBV6-6,NA,CASSYGPTSGGPSNEQFF,TGTGCCAGCAGTTATGGTCCCACGTCGGGAGGGCCCTCGAATGAGCAGTTCTTC
TRBD1,TRBJ1-5,TRBV29-1,many,CSVQQGASNQPQHF,TGCAGCGTACAACAGGGGGCGAGCAATCAGCCCCAGCATTTT
NA,TRBJ2-3,TRBV29-1,NA,CSVELGLTDTQYF,TGCAGCGTTGAATTGGGCCTCACAGATACGCAGTATTTT
NA,TRBJ1-4,TRBV5-1,few,CASSPLPTGHQFF,TGCGCCAGCAGCCCGCTCCCGACAGGTCATCAGTTTTTT
NA,TRBJ2-3,TRBV4-3,NA,CASSGGSTDTQYF,TGCGCCAGCAGCGGCGGTAGCACAGATACGCAGTATTTT
TRBD1,TRBJ2-7,TRBV13,NA,CASSFRDRGGGEQYF,TGTGCCAGCAGCTTCCGGGACAGGGGAGGCGGCGAGCAGTACTTC
NA,TRBJ2-5,TRBV21-1,many,CASSPSKEETQYF,TGTGCCAGCAGCCCTTCAAAGGAAGAGACCCAGTACTTC
NA,TRBJ2-6,TRBV15,few,CATSRDRSSGANVLTF,TGTGCCACCAGCAGAGATAGATCCTCTGGGGCCAACGTCCTGACTTTC
NA,TRBJ1-1,TRBV7-2,many,CASSRDTNTEAFF,TGTGCCAGCAGCAGGGACACCAACACTGAAGCTTTCTTT
TRBD1,TRBJ2-7,TRBV11-2,few,CASSPPGQGPYEQYF,TGTGCCAGCAGCCCCCCCGGACAGGGGCCCTACGAGCAGTACTTC
NA,TRBJ2-2,TRBV30,NA,CAWSVRVDGELFF,TGTGCCTGGAGTGTTAGGGTCGACGGGGAGCTGTTTTTT
NA,TRBJ2-7,TRBV27,NA,CASSDRTRGYEQYF,TGTGCCAGCAGTGACCGTACCCGGGGCTACGAGCAGTACTTC
TRBD1,TRBJ1-2,TRBV6-2/TRBV6-3,NA,CASSFRTGGFLGYTF,TGTGCCAGCAGCTTCAGGACAGGGGGCTTTCTTGGCTACACCTTC
TRBD2,TRBJ2-1,TRBV25-1,many,CASSPKTSTSGPPYNEQFF,TGTGCCAGCAGTCCCAAAACCTCGACTAGCGGACCTCCCTACAATGAGCAGTTCTTC
NA,TRBJ1-2,TRBV6-1,NA,CASSELSGDYGYTF,TGTGCCAGCAGTGAACTGTCAGGGGACTATGGCTACACCTTC
TRBD2,TRBJ2-1,TRBV7-3,few,CASSPSGLAGALDEQFF,TGTGCCAGCAGCCCATCCGGACTAGCGGGGGCCTTGGATGAGCAGTTCTTC
NA,TRBJ1-1,TRBV28,NA,CASRTSRNTEAFF,TGTGCCAGTCGTACCTCCCGGAACACTGAAGCTTTCTTT
NA,TRBJ1-1,TRBV7-9,NA,CASSLGGAGNTEAFF,TGTGCCAGCAGCTTAGGTGGGGCGGGAAACACTGAAGCTTTCTTT
NA,TRBJ2-3,TRBV10-1,few,CASSEEKQVDTQYF,TGCGCCAGCAGTGAGGAGAAGCAAGTCGATACGCAGTATTTT
NA,TRBJ2-1,TRBV4-1,few,CASSINKGTLAFGEQFF,TGCGCCAGCAGCATCAATAAAGGGACCCTGGCCTTCGGTGAGCAGTTCTTC
TRBD1,TRBJ1-1,TRBV5-1,NA,CASSLDGQGATEAFF,TGCGCCAGCAGCTTGGATGGACAGGGGGCGACTGAAGCTTTCTTT
NA,TRBJ1-1,TRBV20-1,few,CSAPGTTNTEAFF,TGCAGTGCACCCGGGACAACGAACACTGAAGCTTTCTTT
TRBD2,TRBJ2-7,TRBV20-1,NA,CSAPILAGGTYEQYF,TGCAGTGCTCCGATACTAGCGGGGGGAACCTACGAGCAGTACTTC
NA,TRBJ2-2,TRBV9,few,CASSVEGSGSTGELFF,TGTGCCAGCAGCGTAGAAGGTAGCGGATCCACCGGGGAGCTGTTTTTT